This T cell receptor beta chain was observed in a study of beta chain features in type 1 diabetes. Findings of the study overall: Possibly, sequencing cDNA over-represented cells that had high TCR expression levels. For patients, the naive, central memory and Treg TCRB repertoires appeared more alike than for healthy donors.

Expressed TCRB transcripts were sequenced because the entire RNA isolate underwent reverse transcription. Produced via immunoSEQ multiplex PCR; TCRdb's table is partial and in-frame only. Among about 230,000 clones, 9.6% were seen once, and the ten largest hold around 0.031%. The length of the CDR3 is 15 residues. V lost 3 bases and J lost 0, with 9 bases in between. Germline CDR1 is SGHAT and CDR2 is FQNNGV. Concerning this clone: The antigen is not known.

On average, the one heparinised blood draw given by each donor was about 100 mL. This chain connects TRBV11-2 to TRBJ1-5; D may be TRBD1 (6 bases). Input material: naive CD4+ T cells from blood. The clonotype originates from a woman between 18 and 29 years old in good health. The CDR3 DNA sequence: TGTGCCAGCAGCTTGGGACACAATAGCAATCAGCCCCAGCATTTT. Translation gives CASSLGHNSNQPQHF. Supplemented by reference TRBV11-2 and TRBJ1-5, the full variable domain reads EAGVAQSPRYKIIEKRQSVAFWCNPISGHATLYWYQQILGQGPKLLIQFQNNGVVDDSQLPKDRFSAERLKGVDSTLKIQPAKLEDSAVYLCASSLGHNSNQPQHFGDGTRLSIL.